The T cell receptor beta chain under discussion was sequenced for a study of blood T cell repertoires in COVID-19. Study information: Sample material is recorded as cDNA or gDNA derived from T cells, B-cell-depleted T cells, or PBMCs.

As processed by the authors: How many nucleated cells were present was estimated from reference gene primer amplification. Data came from immunoSEQ multiplex PCR; TCRdb stores just in-frame clones and leaves some out. V and J calls and clone size are given by that table; D and trimming were obtained from the DNA. The sample holds around 50,000 clones; around four fifths are singletons and the top ten take less than 6%. With 1 base clipped from V and 1 base from J, the junction kept 2 bases outside the gene matches. CDR1 is SGHTA, CDR2 FQGNSA, per germline. The CDR3 has 16 amino acids. This clone was counted many times.

The TCR sequence derives from a human donor in a cohort sampled during active COVID-19. The sequencing input was peripheral blood. The chain employs TRBV7-2 and TRBJ1-1, with 11 bases identical to TRBD1. CDR3 coding DNA: TGTGCCAGCAGCTTAGGGACAGGGGGCGGGAACACTGAAGCTTTCTTT. This sequence encodes CASSLGTGGGNTEAFF.